The 22 T cell receptor beta chains reported below all come from one sample, sequenced in a study of OX40 agonist ivuxolimab in advanced cancers. The method was immunoSEQ multiplex PCR; TCRdb's version includes in-frame clones alone and lacks a portion of them. The sample records about 99,000 clones, approximately 95% being singletons. The sample was CD4+ or CD8+ T cells sorted from blood, taken in a trial of the OX40 agonist ivuxolimab. The receptors were sampled from an adult with an advanced solid tumor such as melanoma, head and neck, liver or kidney cancer.

The genes are TRBV6-4 and TRBJ2-7; 13 nucleotides agree with TRBD2. V lost 11 bases, J lost 2 bases, and 6 bases stayed unmatched. Germline V CDR1 and CDR2: MRHNA, SNTAGT. The CDR3 has 14 residues. The CDR3 coding sequence is TGTGCCCGAAAGGGACTAGCGGGAACCTACGAGCAGTACTTC. It codes for CARKGLAGTYEQYF.

V usage is TRBV7-9 and J usage is TRBJ2-5, with D unresolved. The germline gives CDR1 SEHNR, CDR2 FQNEAQ (reference sequence). CDR3 length equals 13 residues. The germline V and J ends were trimmed by 4 bases and 2 bases, with 8 bases remaining between them. DNA of the CDR3: TGTGCCAGCAGCTCCCAAATACAAGAGACCCAGTACTTC. Its protein product is CASSSQIQETQYF.

The V call is TRBV28, the J call TRBJ2-7, with 9 bases aligning to TRBD1. V dropped 10 bases and J dropped 1; count of bases not matched to a gene: 8. The CDR3 runs to 14 residues. The germline V gene encodes CDR1 MDHEN and CDR2 SYDVKM. This CDR3 reads CANLPGQGSYEQYF. Written as DNA, the CDR3 is TGTGCCAACCTGCCGGGACAGGGTTCCTACGAGCAGTACTTC.

The chain employs TRBV11-2 and TRBJ1-1, with 11 bases fitting TRBD1. The germline V gene encodes CDR1 SGHAT and CDR2 FQNNGV. The CDR3 has 14 amino acids. Losses at the gene ends were 7 bases for V and 3 bases for J; bases not matched to a gene: 4. CDR3 sequence (DNA): TGTGCCAGCAATCCGGACAGGGGGCACACTGAAGCTTTCTTT. Translated: CASNPDRGHTEAFF.

This rearrangement joins TRBV27 to TRBJ2-2; maybe TRBD2 (5 bases). This CDR3 is built from 12 residues. The germline V gene has CDR1 MNHEY and CDR2 SMNVEV (reference sequence). V lost 2 bases and J lost 7, with 5 bases in between. The CDR3, as DNA: TGTGCCAGCAGTTTACGGGGCGGGGAGCTGTTTTTT. It encodes CASSLRGGELFF.

This chain joins TRBV7-2 and TRBJ2-3, with 11 positions matching TRBD2. V shed 10 bases, J shed 7 bases, and the junction held 10 bases outside the gene matches. In germline, CDR1 is SGHTA, CDR2 FQGNSA. The CDR3 length is 14 residues. For the CDR3, the DNA is TGTGCCACCGGGCGGCTAGCGGGGGGTAATACGCAGTATTTT. Its protein is CATGRLAGGNTQYF.

As regards this clone: The germline gene is not matched at one end of the junction; a read error may be the cause. This sequence joins TRBV13 and TRBJ2-3; D may be TRBD1 (5 bases). The CDR3 has 15 residues. CDR1 is PRHDT and CDR2 is FYEKMQ in the germline V gene (reference sequence). The CDR3 DNA follows: TGTGCCAGCAGGTTAGGGGTATGGGTCACAGATACGCAGTATTTT. This codes for CASRLGVWVTDTQYF. Full variable domain (missing parts from reference TRBV13 and TRBJ2-3): AAGVIQSPRHLIKEKRETATLKCYPIPRHDTVYWYQQGPGQDPQFLISFYEKMQSDKGSIPDRFSAQQFSDYHSELNMSSLELGDSALYFCASRLGVWVTDTQYFGPGTRLTVL.

V and J are TRBV7-2 and TRBJ1-1, with 7 positions matching TRBD1. In germline, CDR1 is SGHTA, CDR2 FQGNSA. The CDR3 has 15 amino acids. The trim removed 5 bases at V and 0 bases at J, leaving 6 bases unmatched. The CDR3 region has the DNA TGTGCCAGCAGCCTGGGGACAGCCATGAACACTGAAGCTTTCTTT. Protein: CASSLGTAMNTEAFF.

The chain has TRBV5-6 and TRBJ2-7; D may be TRBD2 (8 bases). V lost 4 bases and J 5 bases, leaving 25 bases between the germline ends. Germline CDR1 reads SGHDT; CDR2 reads YYEEEE. The CDR3 consists of 17 residues. This CDR3 reads CASSPRRSGRGGDEQYF. Here the CDR3 DNA reads TGTGCCAGCAGCCCCCGGCGGAGCGGGAGAGGGGGCGACGAGCAGTACTTC.

This chain uses TRBV25-1 with TRBJ1-2; a weak D match, TRBD1 (6 bases). CDR1 and CDR2 (germline): MGHDK, SYGVNS. This CDR3 contains 12 residues. V was pared by 6 bases and J by 4 bases, with 9 bases between. Here the CDR3 reads CASRSDSYGYTF. The CDR3 nucleotides are TGTGCCAGCAGATCGGACAGCTATGGCTACACCTTC.

This chain uses TRBV7-9 with TRBJ1-2; D is unclear. This CDR3 contains 14 residues. V lost 5 bases to trimming and J lost 4 bases, with 14 bases between them. CDR1 SEHNR and CDR2 FQNEAQ come from the germline V gene (reference sequence). CDR3 nucleotides: TGTGCCAGCAGCCCGGAGGGTTACCTCTATGGCTACACCTTC. This gives the protein CASSPEGYLYGYTF.

The chain employs TRBV4-1 and TRBJ1-3; D is ambiguous. The germline V gene encodes CDR1 MGHRA and CDR2 YSYEKL. The CDR3 covers 15 residues. The ends were cut back, 6 bases at V and 0 bases at J, with 12 bases in the middle. The CDR3 DNA sequence: TGCGCCAGCAGACCGGTGGGCGACTCTGGAAACACCATATATTTT. Residues: CASRPVGDSGNTIYF.

The genes are TRBV5-1 and TRBJ1-2; D not resolved. This CDR3 is 13 amino acids long. V was pared by 2 bases and J by 8 bases, with 13 bases between. CDR1 is SGHRS and CDR2 is YFSETQ in the germline V gene. CDR3 sequence: CASSFSNTLGYTF. The DNA of the CDR3 is TGCGCCAGCAGCTTCTCTAACACCCTCGGCTACACCTTC.

Worth noting for this clone: This same CDR3 is encoded by further DNA sequences in the sample. The V gene is TRBV10-2, the J gene TRBJ2-5, with D unresolved. The CDR3 totals 12 residues. With 0 bases removed from V and 5 bases from J, the gap between germline ends came to 4 bases. Germline-derived CDR1 and CDR2 are WSHSY and SAAADI. The chain's CDR3 is CASSESGETQYF. The CDR3 coding sequence is TGCGCCAGCAGTGAGTCGGGTGAGACCCAGTACTTC.

The chain joins TRBV7-2 to TRBJ2-5; the D is unclear. CDR1 and CDR2 from the germline V gene are SGHTA and FQGNSA. This CDR3 contains 14 residues. V gave up 5 bases and J gave up 2 bases, with 12 bases separating them. Here the CDR3 reads CASSPRTEQETQYF. The CDR3 DNA sequence: TGTGCCAGCAGCCCACGGACGGAACAAGAGACCCAGTACTTC.

The rearrangement uses TRBV15 and TRBJ2-7, with D hard to call. This CDR3 has 13 residues. Germline V gene data show CDR1 as LNHNV and CDR2 as YYDKDF (reference sequence). V was cut by 6 bases and J by 4 bases, with 13 bases left in between. CDR3 DNA: TGTGCCACCAGGGGCCACCCCGGGTACGAGCAGTACTTC. It translates to CATRGHPGYEQYF.

Comments on this clone: This same CDR3 is encoded by further DNA sequences in the sample. The V and J genes are TRBV18 and TRBJ1-1; the D is unclear. Deletions cut 1 base from V and 0 bases from J, with 6 bases between. The CDR3 is 14 residues long. Looked up from germline, CDR1 is KGHSH and CDR2 is LQKENI. The CDR3 sequence: CASSPQDLNTEAFF. The CDR3 nucleotides are TGTGCCAGCTCACCACAGGACTTGAACACTGAAGCTTTCTTT.

The rearrangement uses TRBV30 and TRBJ1-5, with a tentative D call TRBD1 (5 bases). The CDR3 length is 14 residues. V was trimmed by 2 bases and J by 1 base, leaving 9 bases between them. Germline V gives CDR1 GTSNPN, CDR2 SVGIG (reference sequence). The CDR3 loop reads CAWSFGGSNQPQHF. DNA of the CDR3: TGTGCCTGGAGTTTCGGGGGAAGCAATCAGCCCCAGCATTTT. The full variable domain, its missing parts supplied by reference TRBV30 and TRBJ1-5, is SQTIHQWPATLVQPVGSPLSLECTVEGTSNPNLYWYRQAAGRGLQLLFYSVGIGQISSEVPQNLSASRPQDRQFILSSKKLLLSDSGFYLCAWSFGGSNQPQHFGDGTRLSIL.

V usage is TRBV15 and J usage is TRBJ1-5; no clear D. This CDR3 has 13 amino acids. From germline, CDR1 is LNHNV and CDR2 YYDKDF (reference sequence). The V and J ends lost 0 bases and 3 bases respectively, with 3 bases between them. The CDR3 here is CATSRDLNQPQHF. In DNA form, the CDR3 reads TGTGCCACCAGCAGAGATCTCAATCAGCCCCAGCATTTT.

The V and J genes are TRBV5-1 and TRBJ2-6; D is ambiguous. Germline assignment: CDR1 SGHRS and CDR2 YFSETQ. This CDR3 comprises 15 residues. Trimming removed 2 bases from V and 0 bases from J, with 6 bases in between. The CDR3 loop is CASSLGYSGANVLTF. Written as DNA, the CDR3 is TGCGCCAGCAGCTTAGGGTACTCTGGGGCCAACGTCCTGACTTTC.

The chain joins TRBV6-6 to TRBJ1-2, with unresolved D. Between the trimmed V and J ends, which lost 0 bases and 6 bases, there was a span of 11 bases. There are 14 residues in the CDR3. The germline gives CDR1 MNHNY, CDR2 SVGAGI (reference sequence). The CDR3 DNA follows: TGTGCCAGCAGTTACTCAGATCAGAAGCATGGCTACACCTTC. Translated, it gives CASSYSDQKHGYTF.

V gene TRBV7-2 combines with J gene TRBJ2-3; D is uncertain. With 6 bases removed from V and 3 bases from J, the gap between germline ends came to 7 bases. CDR1 is SGHTA, CDR2 FQGNSA, per germline. CDR3 length equals 12 residues. CDR3 sequence reads: CASSLYTDTQYF. CDR3 DNA: TGTGCCAGCAGTTTGTATACAGATACGCAGTATTTT.